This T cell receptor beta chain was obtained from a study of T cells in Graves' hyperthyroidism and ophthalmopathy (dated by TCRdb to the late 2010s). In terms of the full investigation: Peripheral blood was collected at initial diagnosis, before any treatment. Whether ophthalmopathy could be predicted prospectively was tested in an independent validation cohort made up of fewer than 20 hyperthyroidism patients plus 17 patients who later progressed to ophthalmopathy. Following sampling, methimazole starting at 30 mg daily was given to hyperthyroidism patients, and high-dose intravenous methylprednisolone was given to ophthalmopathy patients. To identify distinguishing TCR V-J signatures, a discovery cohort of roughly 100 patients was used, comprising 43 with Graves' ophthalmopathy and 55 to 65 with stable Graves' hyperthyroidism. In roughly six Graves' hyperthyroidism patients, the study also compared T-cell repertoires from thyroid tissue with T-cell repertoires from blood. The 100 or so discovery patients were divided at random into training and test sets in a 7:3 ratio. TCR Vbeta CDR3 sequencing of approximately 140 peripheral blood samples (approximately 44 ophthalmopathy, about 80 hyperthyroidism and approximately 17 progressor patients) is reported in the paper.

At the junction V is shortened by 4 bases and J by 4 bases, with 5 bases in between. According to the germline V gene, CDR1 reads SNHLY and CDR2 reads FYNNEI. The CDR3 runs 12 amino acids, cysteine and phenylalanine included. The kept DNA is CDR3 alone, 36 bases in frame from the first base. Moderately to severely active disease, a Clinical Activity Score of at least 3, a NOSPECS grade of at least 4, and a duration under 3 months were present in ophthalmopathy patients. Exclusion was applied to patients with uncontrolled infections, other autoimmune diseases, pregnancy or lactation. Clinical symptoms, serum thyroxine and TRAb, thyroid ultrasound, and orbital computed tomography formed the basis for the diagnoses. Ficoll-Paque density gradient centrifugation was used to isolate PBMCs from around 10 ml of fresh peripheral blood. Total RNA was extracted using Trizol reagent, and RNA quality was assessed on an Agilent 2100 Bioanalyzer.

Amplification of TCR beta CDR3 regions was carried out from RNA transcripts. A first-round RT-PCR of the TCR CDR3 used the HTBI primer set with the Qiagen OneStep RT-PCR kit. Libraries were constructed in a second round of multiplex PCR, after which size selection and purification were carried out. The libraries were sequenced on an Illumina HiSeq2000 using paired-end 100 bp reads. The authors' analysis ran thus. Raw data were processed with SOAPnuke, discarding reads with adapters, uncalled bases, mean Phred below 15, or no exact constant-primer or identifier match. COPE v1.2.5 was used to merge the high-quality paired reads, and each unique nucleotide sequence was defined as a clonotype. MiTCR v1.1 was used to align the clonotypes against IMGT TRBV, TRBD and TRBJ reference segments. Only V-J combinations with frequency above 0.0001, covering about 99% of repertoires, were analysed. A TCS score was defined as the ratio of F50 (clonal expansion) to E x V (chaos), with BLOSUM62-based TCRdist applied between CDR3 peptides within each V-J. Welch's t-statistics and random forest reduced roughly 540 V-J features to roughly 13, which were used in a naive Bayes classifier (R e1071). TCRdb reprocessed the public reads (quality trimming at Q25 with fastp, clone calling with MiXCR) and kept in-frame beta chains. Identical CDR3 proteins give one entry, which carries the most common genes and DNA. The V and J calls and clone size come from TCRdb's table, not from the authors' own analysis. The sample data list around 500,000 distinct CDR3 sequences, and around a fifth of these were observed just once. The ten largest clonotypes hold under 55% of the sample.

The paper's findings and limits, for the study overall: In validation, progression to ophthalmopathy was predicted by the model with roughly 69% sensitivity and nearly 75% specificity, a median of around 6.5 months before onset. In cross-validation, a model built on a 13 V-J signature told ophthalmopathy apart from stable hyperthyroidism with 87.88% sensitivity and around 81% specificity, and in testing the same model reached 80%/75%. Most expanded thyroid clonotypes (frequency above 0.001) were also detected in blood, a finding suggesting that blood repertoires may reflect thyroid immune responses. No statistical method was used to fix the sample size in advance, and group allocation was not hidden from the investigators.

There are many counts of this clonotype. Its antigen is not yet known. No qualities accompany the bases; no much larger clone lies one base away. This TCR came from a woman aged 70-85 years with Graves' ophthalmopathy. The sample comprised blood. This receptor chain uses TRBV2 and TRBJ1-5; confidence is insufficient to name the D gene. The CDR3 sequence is CASSVGNQPQHF. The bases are TGTGCCAGCAGTGTGGGGAATCAGCCCCAGCATTTT.